A selection of T cell receptor beta chains follows, all from one sample in a study of shared clonotypes between healthy human individuals. Libraries were prepared by immunoSEQ multiplex PCR; TCRdb keeps only in-frame clonotypes and omits some of them. The sample consists of approximately 1,500,000 clones, more than 95% of them appearing once. The material sequenced was naive CD4+ T cells sorted from blood. The receptor set was obtained from a man aged 30 to 45 in good health. CDR3s include the opening cysteine and the closing phenylalanine or tryptophan. Each record gives: V gene, clone size, J gene, D gene, CDR3 DNA, CDR3 protein. The D gene is left open where the match is weak. The listing skips clone size in some rows; elsewhere it reads once, few, many or a size class.

>TRBV14|once|TRBJ2-1|.
TGTGCCAGCAGCCAACCAGGGACGCGGTCATACAATGAGCAGTTCTTC
CASSQPGTRSYNEQFF
>TRBV27|.|TRBJ2-3|TRBD2
TGTGCCAGCGGACTAGCGACAGATACGCAGTATTTT
CASGLATDTQYF
>TRBV18|.|TRBJ2-4|.
TGTGCCAGCTCACCGGAGGTCAGGGACATTCAGTACTTC
CASSPEVRDIQYF
>TRBV7-8|.|TRBJ1-5|TRBD1
TGTGCCAGCAGCAACCGGGACAGGGGGTCCCTTCATCAGCCCCAGCATTTT
CASSNRDRGSLHQPQHF
>TRBV7-8|.|TRBJ2-3|.
TGTGCCAGCAGCTTAGATCCTGGCACAGATACGCAGTATTTT
CASSLDPGTDTQYF
>TRBV4-3|.|TRBJ2-3|TRBD2
TGCGCCAGCAGCCAAGGGGGGATAGCGGGAGGGTCTAGCACAGATACGCAGTATTTT
CASSQGGIAGGSSTDTQYF
>TRBV7-8|once|TRBJ2-7|TRBD2
TGTGCCAGCAGCTTAGGACTAGCGGGAGGAGGTCTATACGAGCAGTACTTC
CASSLGLAGGGLYEQYF
>TRBV6-1|.|TRBJ1-1|.
TGTGCCAGCAGCCATATTTCTGGGGGCTACACTGAAGCTTTCTTT
CASSHISGGYTEAFF
>TRBV9|.|TRBJ2-2|TRBD2
TGTGCCAGCGGCTGGAGGGAGGGCCGGAAAACCGGGGAGCTGTTTTTT
CASGWREGRKTGELFF
>TRBV5-1|.|TRBJ2-3|TRBD2
TGCGCCAGCAGCAAAAGGGGGGTAAATCCCGGGACTAGCGGAACAGATACGCAGTATTTT
CASSKRGVNPGTSGTDTQYF
>TRBV9|.|TRBJ2-1|TRBD1
TGTGCCAGCAGCGTACAGGGGGCGGGTAGGAATGAGCAGTTCTTC
CASSVQGAGRNEQFF
>TRBV5-5|once|TRBJ2-7|.
TGTGCCAGCAGCACCAGGGGACTCGGGGCCTACGAGCAGTACTTC
CASSTRGLGAYEQYF
>TRBV10-3|.|TRBJ2-5|.
TGTGCCATCAGTTCTTCAAACGGGACTCCGTACTTC
CAISSSNGTPYF
>TRBV29-1|.|TRBJ1-1|.
TGCAGCGTCGATAGGGGGAGCACTGAAGCTTTCTTT
CSVDRGSTEAFF
>TRBV7-9|.|TRBJ2-1|TRBD2
TGTGCCAGCAGCTTCATGGGAGGGCCAAACAATGAGCAGTTCTTC
CASSFMGGPNNEQFF
>TRBV5-5|.|TRBJ2-5|.
TGTGCCAGCAGCTCTCATAAAGAGACCCAGTACTTC
CASSSHKETQYF
>TRBV9|.|TRBJ2-2|.
TGTGCCAGCAGCGTAGAGGGGGTGAGCACCGGGGAGCTGTTTTTT
CASSVEGVSTGELFF
>TRBV15|.|TRBJ1-5|.
TGTGCCACCAGCAGAGAATTGGCGAAGTACAGTGGGGAGCCTCGACAGCCCCAGCATTTT
CATSRELAKYSGEPRQPQHF
>TRBV5-4|.|TRBJ2-1|TRBD1
TGTGCCAGCAGCATATCGGACAGGGGTGCTGAGCAGTTCTTC
CASSISDRGAEQFF
>TRBV9|.|TRBJ2-1|TRBD2
TGTGCCAGCAGCGTAGGGACTAGTGGAAGCTCCTACAATGAGCAGTTCTTC
CASSVGTSGSSYNEQFF
>TRBV20-1|.|TRBJ2-5|.
TGCAGTGCTAGACAAGAGACCCAGTACTTC
CSARQETQYF
>TRBV28|.|TRBJ1-2|.
TGTGCCATCTCTCCAGCTCAACGTAATGGCTACACCTTC
CAISPAQRNGYTF
>TRBV30|.|TRBJ1-4|.
TGTGCCTGGAGTGTACGTGGAGGTTCTAATGAAAAACTGTTTTTT
CAWSVRGGSNEKLFF
>TRBV7-2|.|TRBJ1-1|.
TGTGCCAGCAGCAAAGACGGGTGGGGACTTGGGAACACTGAAGCTTTCTTT
CASSKDGWGLGNTEAFF
>TRBV27|few|TRBJ2-7|TRBD1
TGTGCCAGCAGTCTCGACAGGGGGCGGGGCGAGCAGTACTTC
CASSLDRGRGEQYF
>TRBV28|.|TRBJ1-2|.
TGTGCCAGCAGATTGGAGGCAGACTATGGCTACACCTTC
CASRLEADYGYTF
>TRBV27|.|TRBJ2-2|TRBD2
TGTGCCAGCAGTCCCCGGACTAGCGTGAACACCGGGGAGCTGTTTTTT
CASSPRTSVNTGELFF
>TRBV10-3|.|TRBJ2-1|.
TGTGCCATCAGTGAGGATAGGGAGAGTAATGAGCAGTTCTTC
CAISEDRESNEQFF
>TRBV5-1|once|TRBJ1-1|TRBD1
TGCGCCAGCAGTACGGGACAGATGAACACTGAAGCTTTCTTT
CASSTGQMNTEAFF
>TRBV7-3|.|TRBJ2-3|.
TGTGCCAGCAGCGTAGGGCTCACGGGAGATACGCAGTATTTT
CASSVGLTGDTQYF
>TRBV5-1|.|TRBJ2-1|.
TGCGCCAGCAGCTCGGGACTCGTCTACAATGAGCAGTTCTTC
CASSSGLVYNEQFF
>TRBV13|.|TRBJ2-2|.
TGTGCCAGCAGCTTAGGTGAACGGATTGCCCCGAACACCGGGGAGCTGTTTTTT
CASSLGERIAPNTGELFF
>TRBV28|.|TRBJ2-2|.
TGTGCCAGCAGTTTAGGGGTCGGGGAGCTGTTTTTT
CASSLGVGELFF
>TRBV7-9|.|TRBJ1-5|.
TGTGCCAGCAGCTTACAGGGGAATCAGCCCCAGCATTTT
CASSLQGNQPQHF
>TRBV6-1|.|TRBJ2-7|TRBD2
TGTGCCAGCAGTGAAGCAGGGACTAGGACCAACGAGCAGTACTTC
CASSEAGTRTNEQYF
>TRBV19|.|TRBJ2-3|.
TGTGCCAGTAGTGTTGCTACCCTAGATACGCAGTATTTT
CASSVATLDTQYF
>TRBV7-8|.|TRBJ1-2|.
TGTGCCAGCAGCTTAGAGGCCCGAGCAACCTTCTATGGCTACACCTTC
CASSLEARATFYGYTF
>TRBV7-9|once|TRBJ2-5|TRBD2
TGTGCCAGCAGCCCCCCCTTGATTAGCGGGGAAGAGACCCAGTACTTC
CASSPPLISGEETQYF
>TRBV6-5|.|TRBJ2-3|TRBD2
TGTGCCAGCAAGACTAGCGGGCTTCCAGATACGCAGTATTTT
CASKTSGLPDTQYF
>TRBV4-3|.|TRBJ2-5|.
TGCGCCAGCAGCCAAGACAGGGGAGAGACCCAGTACTTC
CASSQDRGETQYF
>TRBV19|.|TRBJ2-7|TRBD1
TGTGCCAGTAGTCTTATAATACGGACAGGGACCTACGAGCAGTACTTC
CASSLIIRTGTYEQYF
>TRBV7-3|once|TRBJ1-1|.
TGTGCCAGCAGCTTAAGGCCCTCTGGCAGGGGCTTCGTGAACACTGAAGCTTTCTTT
CASSLRPSGRGFVNTEAFF
>TRBV7-2|.|TRBJ2-1|TRBD2
TGTGCCAGCAGCCCATGGACTAGCGGGAGGGGAAATGAGCAGTTCTTC
CASSPWTSGRGNEQFF
>TRBV7-9|.|TRBJ2-5|.
TGTGCCAGCAGCTTGGAAACCCAGTACTTC
CASSLETQYF
>TRBV10-3|.|TRBJ2-7|TRBD2
TGTGCCATCAGTGAAACTAGCGGGAGGGTCTACGAGCAGTACTTC
CAISETSGRVYEQYF